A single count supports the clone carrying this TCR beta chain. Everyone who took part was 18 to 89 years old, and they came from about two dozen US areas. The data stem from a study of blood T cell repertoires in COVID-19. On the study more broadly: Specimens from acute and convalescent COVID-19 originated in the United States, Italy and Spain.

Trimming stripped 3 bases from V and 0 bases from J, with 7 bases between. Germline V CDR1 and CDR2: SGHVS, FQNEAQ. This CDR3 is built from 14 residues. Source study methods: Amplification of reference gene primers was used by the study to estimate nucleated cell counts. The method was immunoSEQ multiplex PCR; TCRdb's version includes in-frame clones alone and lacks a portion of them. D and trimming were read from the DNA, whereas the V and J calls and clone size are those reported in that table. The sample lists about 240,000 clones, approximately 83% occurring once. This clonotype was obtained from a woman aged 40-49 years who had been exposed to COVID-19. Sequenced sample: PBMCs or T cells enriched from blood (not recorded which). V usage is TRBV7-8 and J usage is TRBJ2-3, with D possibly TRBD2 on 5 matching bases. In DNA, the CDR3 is TGTGCCAGCAGCTTCGGACTGAGCACAGATACGCAGTATTTT. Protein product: CASSFGLSTDTQYF.